These 22 T cell receptor beta chains were all obtained from the same sample, sequenced in a study of blood T cell repertoires in COVID-19. Sequencing used immunoSEQ multiplex PCR; TCRdb keeps in-frame clones, though not all of them. The profile shows about 130,000 clones, about four fifths of them singletons. The sample was PBMCs or T cells enriched from blood (not recorded which). These receptors were taken from a man aged 25-45 years who had recovered from COVID-19.

This chain links TRBV11-2 with TRBJ1-4, with D unclear. V shed 0 bases and J shed 0 bases, with 8 bases lying between them. This CDR3 spans 16 amino acids. Germline V lookup: CDR1 SGHAT, CDR2 FQNNGV. CDR3 sequence reads: CASSLDWASTNEKLFF. As DNA, the CDR3 is TGTGCCAGCAGCTTAGATTGGGCCTCAACTAATGAAAAACTGTTTTTT. Together with reference TRBV11-2 and TRBJ1-4, the CDR3 gives the full variable domain: EAGVAQSPRYKIIEKRQSVAFWCNPISGHATLYWYQQILGQGPKLLIQFQNNGVVDDSQLPKDRFSAERLKGVDSTLKIQPAKLEDSAVYLCASSLDWASTNEKLFFGSGTQLSVL.

This chain links TRBV6-5 with TRBJ2-7, with D perhaps TRBD2 (6 bases). V lost 7 bases, J lost 6 bases, and 13 bases lay in between. The CDR3 extends over 12 amino acids. Looked up from germline, CDR1 is MNHEY and CDR2 is SVGAGI. CDR3 DNA sequence: TGTGCCAGCACCGACGGAGGGAGCGAGCAGTACGTC. Translation: CASTDGGSEQYV.

The chain couples TRBV6-5 to TRBJ2-7, with 11 bases lining up with TRBD2. This CDR3 has 15 amino acids. The V gene's germline CDR1 is MNHEY and CDR2 SVGAGI. The V and J ends lost 7 bases and 7 bases, in that order; junction bases with no gene match: 12. As DNA, the CDR3 is TGTGCCAGCAAGACTAGCGGGAAGGGTGTGAAGGAGCAGTACTTC. Its translation: CASKTSGKGVKEQYF.

The chain joins TRBV7-9 to TRBJ1-5; 11 bases match TRBD1. The CDR3 runs 18 residues. After removal of 1 base from V and 7 bases from J, the junction contained 12 bases not matched to a gene. The germline gives CDR1 SEHNR, CDR2 FQNEAQ (reference sequence). The CDR3 protein is CASSLGWPGQGETQPQHF. CDR3 in DNA: TGTGCCAGCAGCTTAGGGTGGCCGGGACAGGGGGAAACGCAGCCCCAGCATTTT.

The chain has TRBV5-4 and TRBJ2-5, with TRBD1 as a possible D gene (6 bases). Germline CDR1 is SGHNT and CDR2 is YYREEE (reference sequence). V lost 1 base and J lost 6, with 16 bases in between. There are 15 residues in the CDR3. CDR3 sequence (DNA): TGTGCCAGCAGCTTGCCTGGGGGCGACCTAAAGACCCAGTACTTC. Translated: CASSLPGGDLKTQYF.

This chain links TRBV4-1 with TRBJ2-3; D gene unclear. The CDR3 runs to 17 residues. CDR1 is MGHRA, CDR2 YSYEKL, per germline. V lost 0 bases to trimming and J lost 0 bases, with 13 bases between them. CDR3 residues: CASSQDFRKISTDTQYF. For the CDR3, the DNA is TGCGCCAGCAGCCAAGATTTCAGAAAAATTAGCACAGATACGCAGTATTTT.

The V and J genes are TRBV11-2 and TRBJ1-3; D gene ambiguous. The V end lost 5 bases, the J end lost 0 bases, and 11 bases lay between the germline ends. The germline V gene encodes CDR1 SGHAT and CDR2 FQNNGV. The CDR3 spans 15 residues. CDR3 coding DNA: TGTGCCAGCAGCCCTCCGGGTCTCTCTGGAAACACCATATATTTT. Protein product: CASSPPGLSGNTIYF. The full variable domain, with the rest looked up from reference TRBV11-2 and TRBJ1-3, is EAGVAQSPRYKIIEKRQSVAFWCNPISGHATLYWYQQILGQGPKLLIQFQNNGVVDDSQLPKDRFSAERLKGVDSTLKIQPAKLEDSAVYLCASSPPGLSGNTIYFGEGSWLTVV.

This sequence joins TRBV19 and TRBJ2-1, with D possibly matching TRBD2 (6 bases). The V end lost 4 bases, the J end lost 0 bases, and 13 bases lay between the germline ends. Per germline, CDR1 LNHDA and CDR2 SQIVND (reference sequence). This CDR3 contains 16 residues. CDR3 sequence reads: CASSTGGTPSYNEQFF. CDR3 sequence (DNA): TGTGCCAGTAGTACCGGCGGGACGCCCTCCTACAATGAGCAGTTCTTC.

V and J are TRBV30 and TRBJ2-3, with TRBD1 matching over 8 bases. Germline V gene data show CDR1 as GTSNPN and CDR2 as SVGIG (reference sequence). This CDR3 is built from 15 residues. V lost 2 bases to trimming and J lost 4 bases; unmatched junction nucleotides: 8. The CDR3: CAWSPKDRVADTQYF. The CDR3, as DNA: TGTGCCTGGAGTCCCAAGGACAGGGTTGCAGATACGCAGTATTTT.

The rearrangement joins TRBV30 to TRBJ1-5, with 9 bases lining up with TRBD1. The germline V gene has CDR1 GTSNPN and CDR2 SVGIG (reference sequence). The CDR3 is made up of 13 amino acids. Unmatched junction bases numbered 2, after V lost 5 bases and J lost 3 bases. The CDR3 nucleotides are TGTGCCTGGGGGACAGGGAACAATCAGCCCCAGCATTTT. It translates to CAWGTGNNQPQHF. The whole variable domain, filled in from reference TRBV30 and TRBJ1-5, reads SQTIHQWPATLVQPVGSPLSLECTVEGTSNPNLYWYRQAAGRGLQLLFYSVGIGQISSEVPQNLSASRPQDRQFILSSKKLLLSDSGFYLCAWGTGNNQPQHFGDGTRLSIL.

This clone was counted once. An end of the junction does not agree with germline; a read error may underlie this. CDR3 amino acids: CRDRGDPYEQYF. The CDR3 DNA reads as TGCCGGGACAGGGGGGACCCCTACGAGCAGTACTTC. The chain uses TRBV10-3 and TRBJ2-7; 11 nucleotides align to TRBD1. Per the germline V gene, CDR1 is ENHRY and CDR2 is SYGVKD. The CDR3 covers 12 residues.

The chain carries TRBV5-1 and TRBJ2-3; 9 bases map to TRBD2. The germline V gene has CDR1 SGHRS and CDR2 YFSETQ. The V segment lost 4 bases and the J segment 3 bases; nucleotides outside the gene matches: 6. The length of the CDR3 is 15 residues. The chain's CDR3 is CASSTGSGSTDTQYF. CDR3 nucleotides: TGCGCCAGCAGCACCGGTAGCGGGAGTACAGATACGCAGTATTTT.

Turning to this clone: A much larger clone sits a single nucleotide away, making a read error possible. The chain is built from TRBV9 and TRBJ2-2; D is unresolved. In germline, CDR1 is SGDLS, CDR2 YYNGEE. The CDR3 sequence is 13 residues long. Trimming pared 0 bases from V and 4 bases from J, leaving 4 bases between. The CDR3 sequence is CASSVDGTGELFF. The DNA for the CDR3 is TGTGCCAGCAGCGTAGACGGCACCGGGGAGCTGTTTTTT. Filled out from reference TRBV9 and TRBJ2-2, the complete variable domain reads DSGVTQTPKHLITATGQRVTLRCSPRSGDLSVYWYQQSLDQGLQFLIQYYNGEERAKGNILERFSAQQFPDLHSELNLSSLELGDSALYFCASSVDGTGELFFGEGSRLTVL.

This clone was counted between two and nine times. The chain carries TRBV5-1 and TRBJ2-7; 9 nucleotides align to TRBD1. Per germline, CDR1 SGHRS and CDR2 YFSETQ. V lost 4 bases to trimming and J lost 7 bases; unmatched junction nucleotides: 9. The CDR3 totals 14 residues. Here the CDR3 reads CASSLDGTGKEQYF. CDR3 nucleotides: TGCGCCAGCAGCCTCGACGGGACAGGGAAGGAGCAGTACTTC.

This clone has a single count. The J gene is TRBJ2-5, the V gene TRBV20-1; TRBD2 agrees at 11 bases. Germline CDR1 and CDR2: DFQATT and SNEGSKA (reference sequence). Unmatched junction bases numbered 13, after V lost 3 bases and J lost 4 bases. The CDR3 is 17 residues long. The CDR3 DNA sequence: TGCAGTGCTAGTGGGTGGGAGACTAGCGGGATACTAGAGACCCAGTACTTC. This translates into CSASGWETSGILETQYF.

The chain employs TRBV5-1 and TRBJ2-5; TRBD1 is a possible D gene (6 bases). The CDR3 loop spans 15 amino acids. V shed 4 bases and J shed 2 bases, with 15 bases lying between them. Germline V gene lookup returns CDR1 SGHRS and CDR2 YFSETQ. CDR3 in amino acids: CASSQSGQYQETQYF. The CDR3 DNA reads TGCGCCAGCAGCCAATCAGGACAGTATCAAGAGACCCAGTACTTC. The complete variable domain, with remaining parts taken from reference TRBV5-1 and TRBJ2-5, reads KAGVTQTPRYLIKTRGQQVTLSCSPISGHRSVSWYQQTPGQGLQFLFEYFSETQRNKGNFPGRFSGRQFSNSRSEMNVSTLELGDSALYLCASSQSGQYQETQYFGPGTRLLVL.

The table lists this clone with a count of one. The chain recombines TRBV6-5 with TRBJ1-2, with a tentative D call TRBD1 (6 bases). Germline CDR1 is MNHEY and CDR2 is SVGAGI. V lost 5 bases and J lost 0, with 10 bases in between. The CDR3 extends over 14 amino acids. The CDR3 sequence is CASSKGGANYGYTF. CDR3 nucleotides: TGTGCCAGCAGTAAGGGGGGGGCTAACTATGGCTACACCTTC.

This rearrangement joins TRBV7-2 to TRBJ1-2; the match to TRBD1 covers 8 bases. Germline V gene data show CDR1 as SGHTA and CDR2 as FQGNSA. Trimming took 2 bases from V and 7 from J; bases not matched to a gene: 9. This CDR3 region has 15 residues. The CDR3 spells CASSLLGQGALGYTF. CDR3 nucleotide sequence: TGTGCCAGCAGCTTACTCGGGCAGGGGGCCCTTGGCTACACCTTC.

The chain recombines TRBV9 with TRBJ2-2; a possible D gene is TRBD1 (5 bases). CDR1 and CDR2 (germline): SGDLS, YYNGEE. This CDR3 is built from 13 residues. Trimming shortened V by 0 bases and J by 6 bases, and 6 bases separated the two germline ends. The DNA of the CDR3 is TGTGCCAGCAGCGTAGTAGGGGCCGGGGAGCTGTTTTTT. Translating gives CASSVVGAGELFF.

This clone was seen only a few times. The rearrangement links TRBV30 to TRBJ2-6, with 7 bases identical to TRBD1. The CDR3 totals 17 residues. The V gene end was trimmed by 5 bases and the J gene end by 1 base; junction bases not matched to a gene: 11. The V gene's germline CDR1 is GTSNPN and CDR2 SVGIG (reference sequence). For the CDR3, the DNA is TGTGCCTGGTGCCGGGACAGCAAATGGTCTGGGGCCAACGTCCTGACTTTC. It translates to CAWCRDSKWSGANVLTF.

This chain uses TRBV11-2 with TRBJ2-3; the match to TRBD2 covers 7 bases. V shed 5 bases, J shed 0 bases, and the junction held 8 bases outside the gene matches. Germline values: CDR1 SGHAT, CDR2 FQNNGV. CDR3 length: 16 residues. CDR3 in amino acids: CASSPLAAFSTDTQYF. The CDR3 DNA is TGTGCCAGCAGCCCTCTAGCGGCGTTTAGCACAGATACGCAGTATTTT. The complete variable domain, with remaining parts taken from reference TRBV11-2 and TRBJ2-3, reads EAGVAQSPRYKIIEKRQSVAFWCNPISGHATLYWYQQILGQGPKLLIQFQNNGVVDDSQLPKDRFSAERLKGVDSTLKIQPAKLEDSAVYLCASSPLAAFSTDTQYFGPGTRLTVL.

This sequence joins TRBV25-1 and TRBJ1-1, with 8 bases fitting TRBD1. The CDR3 is 15 residues long. CDR1 and CDR2 from the germline V gene are MGHDK and SYGVNS. V was clipped by 5 bases and J by 1 base; unmatched bases: 6. The DNA of the CDR3 is TGTGCCAGCAGTACCCTGGACAGGGCGAACACTGAAGCTTTCTTT. This codes for CASSTLDRANTEAFF.